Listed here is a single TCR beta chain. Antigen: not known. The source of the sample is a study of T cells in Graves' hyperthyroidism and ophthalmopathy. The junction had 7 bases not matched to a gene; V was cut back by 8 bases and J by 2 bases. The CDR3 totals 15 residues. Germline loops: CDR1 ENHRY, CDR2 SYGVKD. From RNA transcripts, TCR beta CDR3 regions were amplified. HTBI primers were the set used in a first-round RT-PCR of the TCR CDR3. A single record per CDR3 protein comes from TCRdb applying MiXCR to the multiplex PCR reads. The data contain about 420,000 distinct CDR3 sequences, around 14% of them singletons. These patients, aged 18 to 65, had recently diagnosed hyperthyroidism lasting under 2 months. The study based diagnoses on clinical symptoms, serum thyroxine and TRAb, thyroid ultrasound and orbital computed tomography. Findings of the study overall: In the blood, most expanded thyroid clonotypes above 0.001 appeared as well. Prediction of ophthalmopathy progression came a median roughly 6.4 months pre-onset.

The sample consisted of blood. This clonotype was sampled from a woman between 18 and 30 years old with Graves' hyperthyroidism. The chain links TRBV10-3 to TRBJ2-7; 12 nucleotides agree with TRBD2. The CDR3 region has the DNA TGTGCCATCGGGGGGAGGACTAGCGGGGCCTACGAGCAGTACTTC. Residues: CAIGGRTSGAYEQYF.